This T cell receptor beta chain was retrieved from a study of blood T cell repertoires in COVID-19. Study-wide background: The United States, Italy and Spain supplied acute and convalescent COVID-19 samples. PBMCs, B-cell-depleted T cells, or T cells provided the cDNA or gDNA that made up the material.

Study processing details: It was from reference gene primer amplification that nucleated cell counts were estimated. Repertoires were generated with immunoSEQ multiplex PCR, while TCRdb's copy carries only in-frame clones and drops some. D and trimming were read from the DNA, whereas the V and J calls and clone size are those reported in that table. Counted here are a few hundred thousand clones, more than 65% occurring once; the ten biggest clones make up 2% to 2.5%. The CDR3 runs 16 residues. Per the germline V gene, CDR1 is SGHNT and CDR2 is YENEEA. Losses at the gene ends were 4 bases for V and 3 bases for J; bases not matched to a gene: 9.

This chain links TRBV11-3 with TRBJ2-5; 9 nucleotides agree with TRBD1. The sequence derives from a middle-aged man who had recovered from COVID-19. Sequences were obtained from peripheral blood. CDR3 sequence: CASSSRDRVFKETQYF. For the CDR3, the DNA is TGTGCCAGCAGCTCGCGGGACAGGGTCTTTAAAGAGACCCAGTACTTC.